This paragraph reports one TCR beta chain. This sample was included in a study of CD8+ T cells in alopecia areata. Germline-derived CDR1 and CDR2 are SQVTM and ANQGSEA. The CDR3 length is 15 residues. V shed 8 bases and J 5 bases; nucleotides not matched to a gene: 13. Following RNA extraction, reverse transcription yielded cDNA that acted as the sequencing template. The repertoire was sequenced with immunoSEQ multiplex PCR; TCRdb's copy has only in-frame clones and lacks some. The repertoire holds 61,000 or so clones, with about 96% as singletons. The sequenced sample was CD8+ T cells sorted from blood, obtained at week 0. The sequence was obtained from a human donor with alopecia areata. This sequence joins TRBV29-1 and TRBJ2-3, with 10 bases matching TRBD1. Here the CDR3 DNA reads TGCAGCTTAACCTTCCGGACAGGGGGTGAAGATACGCAGTATTTT. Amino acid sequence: CSLTFRTGGEDTQYF.